The 29 T cell receptor beta chains below all came from one sample that was sequenced in a study of control samples from healthy donors and cancer patients (dated by TCRdb to about 2020). Libraries were built with the immunoSEQ multiplex PCR assay. TCRdb retrieved this table from immuneACCESS and kept in-frame rearrangements only. Not all clones are present; in checked studies, unresolved V genes account for under half, and no reason is known for the remainder. The table for this sample lists 130,000 or so clones; roughly 94% of them were counted only once. The biggest ten clones account for 13% to 15% of the sample. The source material was PBMCs. These receptors came from a man aged 55 to 70 with colorectal cancer.

V usage is TRBV14 and J usage is TRBJ2-1; the D call may be TRBD1 or TRBD2 (5 bases each). This CDR3 contains 16 residues. Trimming left V 2 bases short and J 5 bases short, with 16 bases between. The V gene's germline CDR1 is SGHDN and CDR2 FVKESK. CDR3 bases: TGTGCCAGCAGCCAATGGGGGATAAAACTGGACAATGAGCAGTTCTTC. Residues: CASSQWGIKLDNEQFF.

V is TRBV10-3 and J is TRBJ2-6; 7 nucleotides agree with TRBD2. This CDR3 region has 16 residues. Germline V gene data show CDR1 as ENHRY and CDR2 as SYGVKD. The V segment lost 2 bases and the J segment 2 bases; nucleotides outside the gene matches: 3. CDR3 residues: CAISEGRAPGANVLTF. Written as DNA, the CDR3 is TGTGCCATCAGTGAGGGGAGGGCCCCTGGGGCCAACGTCCTGACTTTC.

J is TRBJ2-7 and V is TRBV6-2 or TRBV6-3, with 9 bases lining up with TRBD1. V trimming: 5 bases; J trimming: 5 bases; junction bases outside the gene matches: 13. Germline CDR1 reads MNHEY; CDR2 reads SVGEGT. CDR3 length: 16 residues. The CDR3 spells CASSPPLGTGFNEQYF. In DNA form, the CDR3 reads TGTGCCAGCAGTCCCCCGCTAGGGACAGGGTTCAACGAGCAGTACTTC.

The V and J genes are TRBV6-5 and TRBJ2-3; TRBD2 is a possible D gene (6 bases). V was pared by 6 bases and J by 0 bases, with 10 bases between. The CDR3 runs to 14 residues. CDR1 and CDR2 from the germline V gene are MNHEY and SVGAGI. The DNA for the CDR3 is TGTGCCAGCAGACGGGGGACTAGCACAGATACGCAGTATTTT. This sequence encodes CASRRGTSTDTQYF.

The rearrangement uses TRBV30 and TRBJ1-2; TRBD1 agrees at 7 bases. The germline V gene encodes CDR1 GTSNPN and CDR2 SVGIG (reference sequence). The trim removed 6 bases at V and 7 bases at J, leaving 11 bases unmatched. The length of the CDR3 is 13 residues. The CDR3 loop is CACPQGKNLGYTF. The CDR3 nucleotides read TGTGCCTGTCCACAGGGGAAAAATCTTGGCTACACCTTC.

The CDR3 nucleotides are TGTGCCTGGAGTACTAACTATGGCTACACCTTC. The encoded protein is CAWSTNYGYTF. The chain employs TRBV30 and TRBJ1-2; D not resolved. This CDR3 is 11 amino acids long. Germline values: CDR1 GTSNPN, CDR2 SVGIG (reference sequence). V was clipped by 2 bases and J by 0 bases, with 1 base between them.

The CDR3 here is CASSPEGGGYTF. CDR3 bases: TGTGCCAGCAGCCCCGAAGGGGGGGGCTACACCTTC. The chain links TRBV6-5 to TRBJ1-2; tentative D call: TRBD1 (6 bases). V was cut by 6 bases and J by 8 bases, with 13 bases left in between. The CDR3 sequence is 12 residues long. The germline V gene has CDR1 MNHEY and CDR2 SVGAGI.

The chain links TRBV5-1 to TRBJ2-5; TRBD2 matches at 13 bases. Germline assignment: CDR1 SGHRS and CDR2 YFSETQ. The CDR3 totals 17 residues. Trimming removed 2 bases from V and 5 bases from J; junction bases left unmatched: 9. The CDR3 sequence: CASSLLAGGLLRETQYF. For the CDR3, the DNA is TGCGCCAGCAGCTTACTAGCGGGGGGGCTATTGAGGGAGACCCAGTACTTC.

The chain carries TRBV5-5 and TRBJ1-6; 7 bases are shared with TRBD1. The CDR3 is 19 residues long. The germline gives CDR1 SGHKS, CDR2 YYEKEE (reference sequence). The trim removed 0 bases at V and 10 bases at J, leaving 19 bases unmatched. CDR3 loop: CASSLAFPTGNPFVSPLHF. For the CDR3, the DNA is TGTGCCAGCAGCTTGGCCTTTCCGACAGGGAACCCCTTTGTCTCACCCCTCCACTTT.

The rearrangement joins TRBV5-1 to TRBJ2-3; no clear D. V was clipped by 2 bases and J by 6 bases, with 10 bases between them. Germline V lookup: CDR1 SGHRS, CDR2 YFSETQ. There are 13 residues in the CDR3. This CDR3 reads CASSLVSLDTQYF. For the CDR3, the DNA is TGCGCCAGCAGCTTAGTCAGTTTGGATACGCAGTATTTT.

The V and J genes are TRBV6-1 and TRBJ1-1; 9 nucleotides match TRBD1. Per the germline V gene, CDR1 is MNHNS and CDR2 is SASEGT. With V trimmed by 6 bases and J by 1 base, 9 bases remained unmatched. The CDR3 runs to 16 residues. The CDR3 DNA reads as TGTGCCAGCAGGGAACAGGGGGCCATGGGGAACACTGAAGCTTTCTTT. Protein: CASREQGAMGNTEAFF.

V and J are TRBV19 and TRBJ1-1; a weak D match, TRBD1 (5 bases). This CDR3 is 15 amino acids long. Trimming left V 2 bases short and J 6 bases short, with 16 bases between. Per germline, CDR1 LNHDA and CDR2 SQIVND (reference sequence). CDR3 DNA: TGTGCCAGTAGTATATGGCGCCGGGGGTCCGCTGAAGCTTTCTTT. This gives the protein CASSIWRRGSAEAFF.

Worth noting for this clone: One junction end disagrees with the germline gene, perhaps due to a read error. This sequence joins TRBV28 and TRBJ2-4; D possibly corresponds to TRBD1 (6 bases). The CDR3 spans 17 residues. CDR1 MDHEN and CDR2 SYDVKM come from the germline V gene. In nucleotides, the CDR3 is TGTGCCATCCGATCCCCACAGGGCGCGGTTTCCGCCAATCTCCAGCCTTTC. Protein sequence: CAIRSPQGAVSANLQPF.

V usage is TRBV7-2 and J usage is TRBJ2-5; 11 nucleotides align to TRBD2. Germline V CDR1 and CDR2: SGHTA, FQGNSA. After removal of 5 bases from V and 1 base from J, the junction contained 6 bases not matched to a gene. The CDR3 length is 16 residues. Here the CDR3 DNA reads TGTGCCAGCAGCCCCAGACTAGCGGGGATCCAAGAGACCCAGTACTTC. It translates to CASSPRLAGIQETQYF. Together with reference TRBV7-2 and TRBJ2-5, the CDR3 gives the full variable domain: GAGVSQSPSNKVTEKGKDVELRCDPISGHTALYWYRQSLGQGLEFLIYFQGNSAPDKSGLPSDRFSAERTGGSVSTLTIQRTQQEDSAVYLCASSPRLAGIQETQYFGPGTRLLVL.

The rearrangement joins TRBV5-1 to TRBJ2-5, with 13 nucleotides matching TRBD2. The J segment lost 5 bases and the V segment lost 4 bases, leaving 5 bases of the junction unmatched. CDR3 size: 15 residues. Germline loops: CDR1 SGHRS, CDR2 YFSETQ. Here the CDR3 DNA reads TGCGCCAGCAGCCCGGGACTAGCGGGGAGGGAGACCCAGTACTTC. Encoded protein: CASSPGLAGRETQYF.

The gene calls are TRBV2 and TRBJ2-3; D not resolved. The CDR3 is 15 residues long. Trimming took 5 bases from V and 6 from J, leaving 18 bases between them. Germline CDR1 and CDR2: SNHLY and FYNNEI. CDR3 residues: CASSPRRPSVDTQYF. In DNA form, the CDR3 reads TGTGCCAGCAGTCCAAGACGGCCGAGCGTGGATACGCAGTATTTT. Drawing the rest from reference TRBV2 and TRBJ2-3, the complete variable domain is EPEVTQTPSHQVTQMGQEVILRCVPISNHLYFYWYRQILGQKVEFLVSFYNNEISEKSEIFDDQFSVERPDGSNFTLKIRSTKLEDSAMYFCASSPRRPSVDTQYFGPGTRLTVL.

The chain links TRBV6-2 or TRBV6-3 to TRBJ2-3; TRBD2 matches at 7 bases. Looked up from germline, CDR1 is MNHEY and CDR2 is SVGEGT. V shed 6 bases, J shed 5 bases, and the junction held 8 bases outside the gene matches. The CDR3 is 14 residues long. The CDR3 is CASSPGTKIDTQYF. The CDR3 DNA follows: TGTGCCAGCAGCCCCGGGACTAAAATAGATACGCAGTATTTT.

This chain links TRBV5-6 with TRBJ1-2; D gene unclear. The CDR3 runs 15 residues. The germline gives CDR1 SGHDT, CDR2 YYEEEE. Trimming pared 1 base from V and 2 bases from J, leaving 12 bases between. The CDR3: CASSLYGGGNYGYTF. CDR3 nucleotides: TGTGCCAGCAGCTTGTATGGCGGAGGGAACTATGGCTACACCTTC.

V and J are TRBV19 and TRBJ1-2; unclear D gene. This CDR3 contains 12 residues. V lost 5 bases to trimming and J lost 7 bases, with 11 bases between them. Germline lookup yields CDR1 LNHDA and CDR2 SQIVND (reference sequence). The DNA for the CDR3 is TGTGCCAGTAGTCAGTCTATGAGTGGCTACACCTTC. As protein: CASSQSMSGYTF.

Comment on this clone: A junction boundary mismatches the germline segment, possibly from a read error. The rearrangement uses TRBV12-3 or TRBV12-4 and TRBJ2-7; 7 bases agree with TRBD2. CDR3 size: 13 residues. This chain's CDR3 is CASRKAGLYQQYF. In nucleotides, the CDR3 is TGTGCCAGCAGAAAAGCGGGACTCTACCAGCAGTACTTC.

V is TRBV10-3 and J is TRBJ2-7; D tentatively reads TRBD1 or TRBD2 (7 bases each). This CDR3 is built from 14 residues. Trimming took off 6 bases at V and 3 bases at J, with 15 bases between the two ends. Per germline, CDR1 ENHRY and CDR2 SYGVKD. CDR3 region: CAIRGEGAGYEQYF. The CDR3 coding sequence is TGTGCCATCAGGGGGGAGGGGGCAGGCTACGAGCAGTACTTC.

The chain joins TRBV5-4 to TRBJ1-2; no clear D gene. The V end was cut by 0 bases, the J end by 4 bases, with 16 bases between. The CDR3 has 16 residues. Germline CDR1 and CDR2: SGHNT and YYREEE (reference sequence). The CDR3 DNA sequence: TGTGCCAGCAGCTTGGGGGCCCCTCCCCTAGGCTATGGCTACACCTTC. This codes for CASSLGAPPLGYGYTF.

The V and J genes are TRBV30 and TRBJ2-7; weak D call: TRBD2 (6 bases). The CDR3 totals 11 residues. Trimming removed 5 bases at V and 6 bases at J, with 11 bases between. Germline assignment: CDR1 GTSNPN and CDR2 SVGIG (reference sequence). The CDR3 nucleotides are TGTGCCTGGGGGCTCGGGAGCGAGCAGTACTTC. Translating gives CAWGLGSEQYF.

This clone was picked up one time. The gene calls are TRBV11-2 and TRBJ1-3, with D perhaps matching TRBD1 (5 bases). V dropped 5 bases and J dropped 0 bases, with 17 bases sitting between them. Germline V CDR1 and CDR2: SGHAT, FQNNGV. The CDR3 covers 17 residues. The CDR3 DNA reads TGTGCCAGCAGCCGTCCGGGACGGGGCCTCTCTGGAAACACCATATATTTT. This translates into CASSRPGRGLSGNTIYF. Looking up the rest from reference TRBV11-2 and TRBJ1-3 gives the full variable domain: EAGVAQSPRYKIIEKRQSVAFWCNPISGHATLYWYQQILGQGPKLLIQFQNNGVVDDSQLPKDRFSAERLKGVDSTLKIQPAKLEDSAVYLCASSRPGRGLSGNTIYFGEGSWLTVV.

The V and J genes are TRBV6-6 and TRBJ1-5; a weak D match, TRBD1 (5 bases). There are 11 residues in the CDR3. Germline V gene sequence: CDR1 MNHNY, CDR2 SVGAGI (reference sequence). Deletions cut 6 bases from V and 5 bases from J, with 5 bases between. The CDR3 protein is CASRGDQPQHF. CDR3 in DNA: TGTGCCAGCAGAGGGGATCAGCCCCAGCATTTT.

The chain employs TRBV4-2 and TRBJ1-2, with TRBD1 matching 9 bases. The CDR3 totals 16 residues. Germline V CDR1 and CDR2: LGHNA, YNFKEQ. The trim removed 1 base at V and 1 base at J, leaving 4 bases unmatched. The CDR3 reads CASSQGGQGDNYGYTF. CDR3 DNA: TGTGCCAGCAGCCAAGGGGGACAGGGAGATAACTATGGCTACACCTTC.

This chain uses TRBV18 with TRBJ2-3; TRBD1 matches at 8 bases. Germline V gives CDR1 KGHSH, CDR2 LQKENI. The CDR3 length is 15 residues. V was clipped by 0 bases and J by 4 bases; unmatched bases: 3. As DNA, the CDR3 is TGTGCCAGCTCACCACCGTCACAGGGGGCAGATACGCAGTATTTT. It yields the protein CASSPPSQGADTQYF.

This clone appeared once. This sequence joins TRBV6-4 and TRBJ2-1, with D uncertain. Germline CDR1 MRHNA, CDR2 SNTAGT. Trimming removed 0 bases at V and 8 bases at J, with 8 bases between. The length of the CDR3 is 13 residues. The chain's CDR3 is CASSDSNNDEQFF. CDR3 DNA: TGTGCCAGCAGTGACTCCAACAACGATGAGCAGTTCTTC.

This clone came up a few times. The genes are TRBV7-2 and TRBJ2-5; D gene unclear. Germline V gene data show CDR1 as SGHTA and CDR2 as FQGNSA. The V end was cut by 4 bases, the J end by 7 bases, with 13 bases between. The CDR3 has 13 amino acids. In nucleotides, the CDR3 is TGTGCCAGCAGCTCTCAGGAAATGGGGACCCAGTACTTC. Translated, it gives CASSSQEMGTQYF.